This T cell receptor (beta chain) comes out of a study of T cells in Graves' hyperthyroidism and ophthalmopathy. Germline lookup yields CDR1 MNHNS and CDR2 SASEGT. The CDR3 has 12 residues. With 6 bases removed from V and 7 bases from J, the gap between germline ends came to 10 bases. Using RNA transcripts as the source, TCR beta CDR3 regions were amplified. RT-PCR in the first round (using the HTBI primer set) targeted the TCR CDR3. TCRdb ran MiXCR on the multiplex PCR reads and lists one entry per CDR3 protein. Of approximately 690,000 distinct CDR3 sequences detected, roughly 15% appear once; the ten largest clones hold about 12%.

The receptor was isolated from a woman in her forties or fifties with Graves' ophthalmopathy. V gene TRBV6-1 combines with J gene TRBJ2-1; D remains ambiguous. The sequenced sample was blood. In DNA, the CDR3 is TGTGCCAGCAGCCGACAAGGGAATGAGCAGTTCTTC. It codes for CASSRQGNEQFF.